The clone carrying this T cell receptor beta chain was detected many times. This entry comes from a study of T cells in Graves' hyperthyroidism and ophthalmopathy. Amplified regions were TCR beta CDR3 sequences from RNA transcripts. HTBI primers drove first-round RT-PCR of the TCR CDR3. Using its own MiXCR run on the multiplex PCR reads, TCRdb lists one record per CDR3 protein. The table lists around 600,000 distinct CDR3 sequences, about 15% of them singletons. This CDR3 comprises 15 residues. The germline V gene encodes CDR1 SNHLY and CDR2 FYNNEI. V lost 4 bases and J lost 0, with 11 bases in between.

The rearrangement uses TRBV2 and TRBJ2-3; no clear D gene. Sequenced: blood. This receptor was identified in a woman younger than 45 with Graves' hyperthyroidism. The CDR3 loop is CASSVMDPSTDTQYF. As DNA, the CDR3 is TGTGCCAGCAGTGTCATGGACCCTAGCACAGATACGCAGTATTTT.